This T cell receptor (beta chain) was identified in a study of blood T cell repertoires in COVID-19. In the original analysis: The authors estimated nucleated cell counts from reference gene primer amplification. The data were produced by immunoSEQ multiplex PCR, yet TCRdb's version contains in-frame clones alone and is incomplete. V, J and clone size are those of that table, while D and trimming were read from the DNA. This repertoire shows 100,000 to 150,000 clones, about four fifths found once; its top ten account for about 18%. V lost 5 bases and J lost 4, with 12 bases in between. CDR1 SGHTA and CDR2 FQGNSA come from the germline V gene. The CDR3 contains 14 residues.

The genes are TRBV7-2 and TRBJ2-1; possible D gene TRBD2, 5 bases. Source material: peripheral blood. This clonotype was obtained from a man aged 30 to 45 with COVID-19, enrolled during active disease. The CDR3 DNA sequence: TGTGCCAGCAGCCTAACGGGATCGTACAATGAGCAGTTCTTC. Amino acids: CASSLTGSYNEQFF.